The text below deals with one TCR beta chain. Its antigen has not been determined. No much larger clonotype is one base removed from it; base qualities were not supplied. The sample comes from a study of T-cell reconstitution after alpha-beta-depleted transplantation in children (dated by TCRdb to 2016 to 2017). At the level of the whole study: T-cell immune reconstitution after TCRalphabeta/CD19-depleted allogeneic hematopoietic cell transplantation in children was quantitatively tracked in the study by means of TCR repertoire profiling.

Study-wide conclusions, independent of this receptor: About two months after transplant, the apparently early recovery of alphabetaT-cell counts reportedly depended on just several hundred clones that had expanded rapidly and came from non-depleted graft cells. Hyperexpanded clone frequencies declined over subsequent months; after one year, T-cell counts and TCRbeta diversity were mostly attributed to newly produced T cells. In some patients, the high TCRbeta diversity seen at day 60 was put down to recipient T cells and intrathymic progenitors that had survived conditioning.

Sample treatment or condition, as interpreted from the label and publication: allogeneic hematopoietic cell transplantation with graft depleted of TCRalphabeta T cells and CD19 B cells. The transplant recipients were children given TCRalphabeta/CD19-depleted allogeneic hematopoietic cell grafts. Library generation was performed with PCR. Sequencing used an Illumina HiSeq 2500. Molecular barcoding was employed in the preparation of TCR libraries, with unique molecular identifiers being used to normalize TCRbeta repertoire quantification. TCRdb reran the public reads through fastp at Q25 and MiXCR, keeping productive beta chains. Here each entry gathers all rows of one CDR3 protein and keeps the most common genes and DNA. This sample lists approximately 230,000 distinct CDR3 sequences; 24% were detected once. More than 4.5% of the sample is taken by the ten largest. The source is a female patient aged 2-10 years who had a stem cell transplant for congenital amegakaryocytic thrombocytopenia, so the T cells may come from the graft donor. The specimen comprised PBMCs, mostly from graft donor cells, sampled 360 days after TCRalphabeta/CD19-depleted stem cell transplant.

In nucleotides, the sequence is TGTGCCAGCAGTTTGCCCGGGACAGGGAACTATGGCTACACCTTC. Translated, this is CASSLPGTGNYGYTF. The chain is encoded by TRBV28 joined to TRBJ1-2, with TRBD1 matching 9 junction bases. V trim: 3 bases; J trim: 2 bases; unmatched bases: 4. The germline V gene gives CDR1 as MDHEN and CDR2 as SYDVKM. Reading from cysteine to phenylalanine, the CDR3 counts 15 amino acids. The CDR3 DNA has 45 bases and is translated from base 1.